The rows below give T cell receptor beta chains drawn from one sample of a study of response to subunit inactivated influenza vaccine. MiXCR, run by TCRdb on the RT-PCR reads, gives a single entry per CDR3 protein. The profile covers 300,000 to 350,000 distinct CDR3 sequences, with just over 20% appearing a single time and about 9.4% taken by the ten largest. Sequences were derived from PBMCs from blood, sampled around 22 months after vaccination. The receptors shown here come from a man in his fifties or sixties who received an inactivated influenza vaccine. Each CDR3 is given with its conserved first and last residue. A D gene is named only where the DNA matches it firmly. A row's size may be missing; if present it is once, few, many or a size class.

j_call,clone_size,d_call,v_call,cdr3_nt,cdr3_aa
TRBJ2-1,-,TRBD2,TRBV6-2/TRBV6-3,TGTGCCAGCAGTTACTCCCCTAGCGGGAGGCTCCGCTACAATGAGCAGTTCTTC,CASSYSPSGRLRYNEQFF
TRBJ2-6,few,-,TRBV6-5,TGTGCCAGCAGTTACTCGGGTTGGGGTTCTGGGGCCAACGTCCTGACTTTC,CASSYSGWGSGANVLTF
TRBJ1-6,-,-,TRBV6-5,TGTGCCAGCAGTTACTCGAGGGTCGGCAATTCACCCCTCCACTTT,CASSYSRVGNSPLHF
TRBJ2-7,-,TRBD2,TRBV4-3,TGCGCCAGCAGCCAAGAAATAGCGGGGGCGAAGAGCTCCTACGAGCAGTACTTC,CASSQEIAGAKSSYEQYF
TRBJ1-5,many,TRBD1,TRBV7-9,TGTGCCAGCAGCTCCGGACAGGGCGGCAGTCAGCCCCAGCATTTT,CASSSGQGGSQPQHF
TRBJ2-7,few,-,TRBV6-1,TGTGCCAGCAGTGGGACAGCCGTTCTCTACGAGCAGTACTTC,CASSGTAVLYEQYF
TRBJ2-7,few,-,TRBV24-1,TGTGCCACCAGTGATTCCCGGAACGGAGCCCCCTACGAGCAGTACTTC,CATSDSRNGAPYEQYF
TRBJ1-4,-,-,TRBV11-1,TGTGCCAGCAGCTCGGAGGGTACGACTAATGAAAAACTGTTTTTT,CASSSEGTTNEKLFF
TRBJ1-5,many,-,TRBV6-2/TRBV6-3,TGTGCCAGCACCGGATATAGCAATCAGCCCCAGCATTTT,CASTGYSNQPQHF
TRBJ2-7,-,TRBD2,TRBV19,TGTGCCAGTAGACAACTAGCGGGGAACTACGAGCAGTACTTC,CASRQLAGNYEQYF
TRBJ2-7,-,-,TRBV15,TGTGCCACCAGCAGAGGTTTCGGGGGAGCGGGCTACGAGCAGTACTTC,CATSRGFGGAGYEQYF
TRBJ1-2,few,-,TRBV5-1,TGCGCCAGCAGCGGCGCCGCTTCTAACTATGGCTACACCTTC,CASSGAASNYGYTF
TRBJ2-5,few,TRBD1,TRBV7-6,TGTGCCAGCAGCTTAGTTGCAGGGGGAAAAGAGACCCAGTACTTC,CASSLVAGGKETQYF
TRBJ1-1,many,-,TRBV12-3/TRBV12-4,TGTGCCAGCAGTCCGGTTGCGAACACTGAAGCTTTCTTT,CASSPVANTEAFF
TRBJ1-1,-,-,TRBV24-1,TGTGCCACCAGTGATTTCGGCGGTGAAGCTTTCTTT,CATSDFGGEAFF
TRBJ1-2,few,-,TRBV20-1,TGCAGTGCTGCGACAGAAGCAAACTATGGCTACACCTTC,CSAATEANYGYTF
TRBJ2-7,-,-,TRBV5-6,TGTGCCAGCAGCCCCGGACGGACCAAAAACTACGAGCAGTACTTC,CASSPGRTKNYEQYF
TRBJ2-7,-,-,TRBV5-1,TGCGCCAGCAGCTTCACGACTCACTACTACGAGCAGTACTTC,CASSFTTHYYEQYF
TRBJ1-2,-,-,TRBV18,TGTGCCAGCTCACCACCTCTAGATGGCTACACCTTC,CASSPPLDGYTF
TRBJ1-1,many,-,TRBV5-6,TGTGCCAGCAGCTGGGGACGTCTGATGAACACTGAAGCTTTCTTT,CASSWGRLMNTEAFF
TRBJ2-6,-,-,TRBV20-1,TGCAGTGCTAGACCCACAGGGCGAGCTCCTGCCAACGTCCTGACTTTC,CSARPTGRAPANVLTF
TRBJ1-4,few,-,TRBV5-1,TGCGCCAGCAGCGGCCACAACGAAAAACTGTTTTTT,CASSGHNEKLFF
TRBJ1-1,few,-,TRBV12-3/TRBV12-4,TGTGCCAGCAGCCTAGACAGGCTTGAAGCTTTCTTT,CASSLDRLEAFF
TRBJ1-4,many,-,TRBV2,TGTGCCAGCAGTGAAGCAGCTCCTTACCTACTGTTTTTT,CASSEAAPYLLFF
TRBJ1-5,-,TRBD1,TRBV6-2/TRBV6-3,TGTGCCAGCAGACCTTCCCAAAAGGGGGCAGGACAGCCCCAGCATTTT,CASRPSQKGAGQPQHF
TRBJ1-1,few,-,TRBV3-1,TGTGCCAGCAGCCAAGATACCCACCCTTGGACATCCAAGAACACTGAAGCTTTCTTT,CASSQDTHPWTSKNTEAFF
TRBJ1-1,many,-,TRBV19,TGTGCCAGTAGTATAGATCCAGGGACCGTGAACACTGAAGCTTTCTTT,CASSIDPGTVNTEAFF
TRBJ2-6,few,-,TRBV28,TGTGCCAGCTCCTCGACAGGCTCTGGGGCCAACGTCCTGACTTTC,CASSSTGSGANVLTF
TRBJ1-3,-,-,TRBV5-4,TGTGCCAGCAGCTACTTGGACCGGGAGAGTGGAAACACCATATATTTT,CASSYLDRESGNTIYF
TRBJ2-7,-,-,TRBV2,TGTGCCAGCAGTGAAGGACCGGGGGCGTACTTC,CASSEGPGAYF
TRBJ2-2,few,TRBD2,TRBV5-1,TGCGCCAGCAGCTTCAGAGCGGGAGGGTCCACCGGGGAGCTGTTTTTT,CASSFRAGGSTGELFF
TRBJ1-1,few,-,TRBV18,TGTGCCAGCTCACCACGGCCGGAGAACACTGAAGCTTTCTTT,CASSPRPENTEAFF
TRBJ1-1,few,-,TRBV6-2/TRBV6-3,TGTGCCAGCAGAAACGGGGAAGCGGCAGGCCTGGAAGAAGCTTTCTTT,CASRNGEAAGLEEAFF
TRBJ2-7,-,TRBD1,TRBV9,TGTGCCAGCAGCGTAGGACAGGGAATGTCCTACGAGCAGTACTTC,CASSVGQGMSYEQYF
TRBJ2-7,-,TRBD2,TRBV3-1,TGTGCCAGCAGCCAAGAAACCGGGAGGTTGTCCTACGAGCAGTACTTC,CASSQETGRLSYEQYF
TRBJ1-3,few,-,TRBV29-1,TGCAGCGTCCAAACAGGGTCTGGAAACACCATATATTTT,CSVQTGSGNTIYF
TRBJ1-2,few,-,TRBV4-1,TGCGCCAGCAGCCAAGAGGGGGCTCATTATGGCTACACCTTC,CASSQEGAHYGYTF
TRBJ2-2,-,-,TRBV20-1,TGCAGTGCTAGGACGACAGGGAACACCGGGGAGCTGTTTTTT,CSARTTGNTGELFF
TRBJ2-7,few,TRBD1,TRBV6-1,TGTGCCAGCAGAATCTGGGGACAGACGACTAACCCCTACGAGCAGTACTTC,CASRIWGQTTNPYEQYF
TRBJ2-3,-,TRBD2,TRBV20-1,TGCAGTGCTAGAGGAGGTACTAGCGGGGGGGGCACAGATACGCAGTATTTT,CSARGGTSGGGTDTQYF
TRBJ2-1,few,TRBD2,TRBV11-1,TGTGCCAGCAGCTTTAGCTCGGGAGGGACCTACAATGAGCAGTTCTTC,CASSFSSGGTYNEQFF
TRBJ2-7,-,-,TRBV29-1,TGCAGCGTTGAAGATCGCGGGGCAGGGGTCTACGAGCAGTACTTC,CSVEDRGAGVYEQYF
TRBJ2-5,-,-,TRBV11-3,TGTGCCAGCAGCTCAGGACGGGGACGAACCGATGAGGAGACCCAGTACTTC,CASSSGRGRTDEETQYF
TRBJ1-3,many,TRBD1,TRBV20-1,TGCAGTGCGCAAACGGGACAGGGCTTTGAAAACACCATATATTTT,CSAQTGQGFENTIYF
TRBJ2-7,many,TRBD1,TRBV9,TGTGCCAGCAGCGAACGACAGGGAGCCTACGAGCAGTACTTC,CASSERQGAYEQYF
TRBJ1-5,-,TRBD1,TRBV7-9,TGTGCCAGCAGCTTAGGTGCGACAGGGAATAATCAGCCCCAGCATTTT,CASSLGATGNNQPQHF
TRBJ1-1,-,-,TRBV19,TGTGCCAGTAGTATGAGGCCAAGGTACACTGAAGCTTTCTTT,CASSMRPRYTEAFF
TRBJ1-6,many,TRBD1,TRBV12-3/TRBV12-4,TGTGCCAGCAGTTTAGGGGGACAGGGTGGTTCACCCCTCCACTTT,CASSLGGQGGSPLHF
TRBJ2-1,-,TRBD1,TRBV20-1,TGCAGTGCTAGTCCAAGTAACCGGGACAGTAATGAGCAGTTCTTC,CSASPSNRDSNEQFF
TRBJ1-3,few,-,TRBV10-3,TGTGCCATCAGTGAAAGACAGCTCCTCTCTGGAAACACCATATATTTT,CAISERQLLSGNTIYF
TRBJ2-1,-,TRBD1,TRBV4-2,TGTGCCAGCAGCCAAGGTCGACAGGGGGCATCCTACAATGAGCAGTTCTTC,CASSQGRQGASYNEQFF
TRBJ2-2,-,TRBD2,TRBV5-1,TGCGCCAGCAGCTTTCGGACTAGCGGGGGCTCGAACACCGGGGAGCTGTTTTTT,CASSFRTSGGSNTGELFF
TRBJ1-2,many,-,TRBV6-1,TGTGCCAGCACCGAACCAGGGGTGGGCTATGGCTACACCTTC,CASTEPGVGYGYTF